This T cell receptor beta chain came from a study of cytomegalovirus exposure and HLA in healthy donors. Study information: Earlier sequencing of approximately 200 million T cells yielded roughly 120 million unique TCR beta sequences.

Study results and limitations: TRBV6-2, TRBV6-3 and some other V segments were unresolvable in 87-base-pair reads.

Vbeta (60) and Jbeta (13) primers were used in the PCR. The assay was immunoSEQ multiplex PCR, and TCRdb's table has in-frame clones only and misses some. The repertoire has some 180,000 clones, about 9% of them found once; the top ten carry less than 1.5%. Comment on this clone: The antigen is not known.

V was shortened by 2 bases and J by 1 base, with 9 bases between the two germline ends. Germline loops: CDR1 SGHNT, CDR2 YYREEE (reference sequence). The length of the CDR3 is 14 residues. Specimen: PBMCs. The sequence was obtained from a woman aged 25 to 39 in good health and CMV-seropositive. The chain recombines TRBV5-4 with TRBJ1-1; D ambiguous. The CDR3 loop is CASSFFTGNTEAFF. The CDR3 DNA follows: TGTGCCAGCAGCTTCTTCACGGGGAACACTGAAGCTTTCTTT.